The TCR delta chain under discussion was sequenced for a study of gamma-delta T cells after stem cell transplantation. TCRdb called clones from the RT-PCR reads again using CATT. The sample contains 850 to 900 delta-chain clones, roughly a fifth of which appear only once. Trimming shortened V by 0 bases and J by 4 bases, and 26 bases separated the two germline ends. The CDR3 totals 19 residues. Per the germline V gene, CDR1 is GEAIGNYY and CDR2 is EKD. A word on this clone: This likely traces to a read error, being one base from a far larger clone.

This clonotype was sampled from a human donor. It is not recorded whose cells these are; they may come from a transplant donor. The chain uses TRDV2 and TRDJ1; a weak D match, TRDD3 (6 bases). The specimen was gamma-delta T cells. The CDR3 protein is CACDTVLVGATPYIDKLIF. The CDR3 nucleotides are TGTGCCTGTGACACCGTCTTGGTGGGGGCCACGCCGTACATCGATAAACTCATCTTT.